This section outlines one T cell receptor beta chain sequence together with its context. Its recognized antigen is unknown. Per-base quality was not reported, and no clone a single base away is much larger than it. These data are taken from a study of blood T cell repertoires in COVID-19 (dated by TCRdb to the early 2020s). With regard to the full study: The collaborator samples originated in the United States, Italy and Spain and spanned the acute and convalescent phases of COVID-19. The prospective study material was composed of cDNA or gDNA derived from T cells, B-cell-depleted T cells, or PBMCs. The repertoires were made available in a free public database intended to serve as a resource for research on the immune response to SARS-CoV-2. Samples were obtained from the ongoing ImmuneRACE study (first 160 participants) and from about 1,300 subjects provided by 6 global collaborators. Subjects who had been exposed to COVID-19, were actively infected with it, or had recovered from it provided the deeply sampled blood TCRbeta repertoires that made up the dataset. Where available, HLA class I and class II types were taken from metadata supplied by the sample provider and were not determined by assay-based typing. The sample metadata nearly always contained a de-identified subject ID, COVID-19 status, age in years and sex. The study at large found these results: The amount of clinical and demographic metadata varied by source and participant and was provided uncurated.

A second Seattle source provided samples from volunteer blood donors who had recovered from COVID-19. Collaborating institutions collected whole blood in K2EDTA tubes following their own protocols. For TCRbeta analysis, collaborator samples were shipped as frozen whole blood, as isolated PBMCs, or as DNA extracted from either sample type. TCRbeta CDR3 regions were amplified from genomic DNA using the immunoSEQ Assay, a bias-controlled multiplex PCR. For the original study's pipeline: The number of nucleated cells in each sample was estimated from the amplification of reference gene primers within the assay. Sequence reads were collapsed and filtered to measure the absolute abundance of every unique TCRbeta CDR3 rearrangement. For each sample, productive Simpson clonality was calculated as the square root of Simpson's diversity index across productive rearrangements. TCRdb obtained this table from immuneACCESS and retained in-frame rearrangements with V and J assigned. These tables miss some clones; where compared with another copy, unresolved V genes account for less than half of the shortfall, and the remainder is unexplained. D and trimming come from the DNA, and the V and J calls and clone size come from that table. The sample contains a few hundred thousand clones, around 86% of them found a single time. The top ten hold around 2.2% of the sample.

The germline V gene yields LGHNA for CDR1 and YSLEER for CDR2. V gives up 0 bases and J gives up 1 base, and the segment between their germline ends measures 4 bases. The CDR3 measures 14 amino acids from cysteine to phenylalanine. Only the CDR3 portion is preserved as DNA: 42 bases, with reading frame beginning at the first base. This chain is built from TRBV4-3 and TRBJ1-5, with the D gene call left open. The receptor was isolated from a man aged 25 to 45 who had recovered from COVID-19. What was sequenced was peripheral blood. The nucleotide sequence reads TGCGCCAGCAGCCAAGATGAGAGCAATCAGCCCCAGCATTTT. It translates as CASSQDESNQPQHF.